Each of the 15 T cell receptor beta chains below was sequenced from the same sample in a study of radiation and T cells in renal cell carcinoma. Specified time point: blood 4 weeks post-SBRT, at nephrectomy. Indicated treatment: 15 Gy SBRT to primary tumor, nephrectomy 4 weeks later. The table came from immunoSEQ multiplex PCR; TCRdb's copy has only in-frame clones and leaves some out. This sample yields just over 95,000 clones, of which approximately 80% are seen a single time; around 7.7% belongs to the top ten. The source material was blood, sampled from a patient whose treatment included radiotherapy and nephrectomy. The receptors come from a man in his sixties with renal cell carcinoma.

V gene TRBV13 combines with J gene TRBJ1-1; D may be TRBD1 (5 bases). The V end was cut by 5 bases, the J end by 0 bases, with 13 bases between. Germline assignment: CDR1 PRHDT and CDR2 FYEKMQ (reference sequence). The CDR3 sequence is 15 residues long. The CDR3 is CASSPGGFLNTEAFF. For the CDR3, the DNA is TGTGCCAGCAGCCCGGGGGGGTTTCTGAACACTGAAGCTTTCTTT.

The rearrangement uses TRBV2 and TRBJ2-5; D is possibly TRBD2 (5 bases). Trimming shortened V by 8 bases and J by 7 bases, and 17 bases separated the two germline ends. The CDR3 totals 13 residues. Germline V gene lookup returns CDR1 SNHLY and CDR2 FYNNEI. The CDR3 nucleotides are TGTGCCAGCCGGGGTTCCCGTCTAGTGACCCAGTACTTC. It yields the protein CASRGSRLVTQYF.

On this clone: A read error may account for a junction end that differs from germline. The rearrangement joins TRBV18 to TRBJ2-3; 8 nucleotides match TRBD2. Germline CDR1 is KGHSH and CDR2 is LQKENI. CDR3 length equals 18 residues. As DNA, the CDR3 is TGTGCCAGCTCGCCACAAGTCCTTAGCGGGAAGAACAGAGATACGCAGTATTTT. Translating it yields CASSPQVLSGKNRDTQYF. The complete variable domain, with remaining parts taken from reference TRBV18 and TRBJ2-3, reads NAGVMQNPRHLVRRRGQEARLRCSPMKGHSHVYWYRQLPEEGLKFMVYLQKENIIDESGMPKERFSAEFPKEGPSILRIQQVVRGDSAAYFCASSPQVLSGKNRDTQYFGPGTRLTVL.

The genes are TRBV19 and TRBJ2-4; D is unclear. CDR1 and CDR2 (germline): LNHDA, SQIVND (reference sequence). V lost 7 bases and J 8 bases, leaving 9 bases between the germline ends. The CDR3 totals 11 residues. Here the CDR3 DNA reads TGTGCCAGTACGGACGAGTACATTCAGTACTTC. It is translated as CASTDEYIQYF.

The gene calls are TRBV2 and TRBJ2-1; D may be TRBD1 or TRBD2 (5 bases each). V was clipped by 4 bases and J by 6 bases, with 16 bases between them. The CDR3 has 15 amino acids. The germline V gene encodes CDR1 SNHLY and CDR2 FYNNEI. The CDR3 bases are TGTGCCAGCAGTGCCGGGACGGCTGCGGTCAATGAGCAGTTCTTC. This sequence encodes CASSAGTAAVNEQFF. The full variable domain, in which reference TRBV2 and TRBJ2-1 provide the parts outside the CDR3, is EPEVTQTPSHQVTQMGQEVILRCVPISNHLYFYWYRQILGQKVEFLVSFYNNEISEKSEIFDDQFSVERPDGSNFTLKIRSTKLEDSAMYFCASSAGTAAVNEQFFGPGTRLTVL.

The CDR3 DNA reads TGTGCCACCGATCCGGGAATGGACCCCTTC. This sequence encodes CATDPGMDPF. The chain combines TRBV12-1 with TRBJ2-7; the table's TRBD2 call for D was not verified on the DNA. TRBV12-1 is a pseudogene locus. This CDR3 has 10 residues.

The chain uses TRBV28 and TRBJ2-7, with 8 bases fitting TRBD2. Germline V gives CDR1 MDHEN, CDR2 SYDVKM. V was clipped by 10 bases and J by 2 bases; unmatched bases: 7. The CDR3 is 13 amino acids. CDR3: CAIQSGRPYEQYF. The CDR3 bases are TGTGCCATCCAAAGCGGGAGACCCTACGAGCAGTACTTC. Together with reference TRBV28 and TRBJ2-7, the CDR3 gives the full variable domain: DVKVTQSSRYLVKRTGEKVFLECVQDMDHENMFWYRQDPGLGLRLIYFSYDVKMKEKGDIPEGYSVSREKKERFSLILESASTNQTSMYLCAIQSGRPYEQYFGPGTRLTVT.

The gene calls are TRBV6-5 and TRBJ2-7; TRBD1 aligns across 8 bases. Germline values: CDR1 MNHEY, CDR2 SVGAGI. V gave up 6 bases and J gave up 2 bases; unmatched junction bases: 3. The CDR3 consists of 13 residues. CDR3 loop: CASRRDRTYEQYF. The CDR3 DNA follows: TGTGCCAGCAGGAGGGACAGGACCTACGAGCAGTACTTC.

The V and J genes are TRBV18 and TRBJ1-1; D is possibly TRBD1 (5 bases). Trimming took off 3 bases at V and 3 bases at J, with 20 bases between the two ends. The CDR3 totals 17 residues. Germline CDR1 KGHSH, CDR2 LQKENI. CDR3 in DNA: TGTGCCAGCTCACCTAACGGGGGAACGGCTATGGACACTGAAGCTTTCTTT. Translated: CASSPNGGTAMDTEAFF.

This chain uses TRBV27 with TRBJ1-1, with unresolved D. The germline CDR1 and CDR2 sequences are MNHEY and SMNVEV (reference sequence). Trimming took 1 base from V and 7 from J, leaving 10 bases between them. This CDR3 comprises 13 residues. CDR3 amino acids: CASSLYPQFEAFF. Written as DNA, the CDR3 is TGTGCCAGCAGTTTATACCCTCAATTTGAAGCTTTCTTT.

The chain recombines TRBV19 with TRBJ1-1; tentative D call: TRBD1 (5 bases). Germline V gene data show CDR1 as LNHDA and CDR2 as SQIVND (reference sequence). The V gene lost 5 bases and the J gene lost 4 bases, with 20 bases spanning the gap. The CDR3 is 16 residues long. CDR3 nucleotides: TGTGCCAGTAGTCCCGGGACCTTCTTACCTGGCACTGAAGCTTTCTTT. Encoded protein: CASSPGTFLPGTEAFF.

This clone occurred once. The rearrangement links TRBV10-2 to TRBJ2-5; possible D gene TRBD1, 6 bases. Germline-derived CDR1 and CDR2 are WSHSY and SAAADI. The CDR3 sequence is 16 residues long. Trimming left V 7 bases short and J 0 bases short, with 18 bases between. Written as DNA, the CDR3 is TGCGCCAGCACCGACCCCCGGGACACTTACCAAGAGACCCAGTACTTC. It is translated as CASTDPRDTYQETQYF.

The rearrangement links TRBV29-1 to TRBJ1-2; D is unclear. This CDR3 is built from 13 residues. CDR1 is SQVTM, CDR2 ANQGSEA, per germline. V was cut by 4 bases and J by 3 bases, with 12 bases left in between. The CDR3 DNA follows: TGCAGCGTTGTTCAAGGGTTTGACTATGGCTACACCTTC. This sequence encodes CSVVQGFDYGYTF.

This chain links TRBV6-5 with TRBJ2-1; perhaps TRBD1 as D (5 bases). Germline V gene lookup returns CDR1 MNHEY and CDR2 SVGAGI. The CDR3 spans 13 residues. V shed 3 bases and J shed 8 bases, with 11 bases lying between them. The CDR3 DNA reads TGTGCCAGCAGTTATCAGGGTAGCTATGAGCAGTTCTTC. It translates to CASSYQGSYEQFF.

V is TRBV2 and J is TRBJ2-7, with a weak D call TRBD1 (6 bases). The CDR3 extends over 14 amino acids. Trimming shortened V by 6 bases and J by 7 bases, and 19 bases separated the two germline ends. CDR1 is SNHLY, CDR2 FYNNEI, per germline. The CDR3 DNA reads TGTGCCAGCAGCCCCCAGGCAGGGGTGAGTGAGCAGTACTTC. The encoded protein is CASSPQAGVSEQYF.